This T cell receptor (beta chain) came from a study of blood T cell dynamics during melanoma immunotherapy. The time point here: pre-treatment baseline. TCRdb keeps only in-frame clones here, not all; method: immunoSEQ multiplex PCR. The table has under 15,000 clones, 86% seen once. The CDR3 has 14 amino acids. CDR1 and CDR2 (germline): MDHEN, SYDVKM. Trimming shortened V by 7 bases and J by 1 base, and 12 bases separated the two germline ends. The source material was blood, sampled from a patient treated with checkpoint blockade. This clonotype was obtained from a human donor with melanoma. The rearrangement links TRBV28 to TRBJ2-3; tentatively, D is TRBD1 (6 bases). The CDR3 is CASTDRQGTDTQYF. CDR3 bases: TGTGCCAGCACGGACCGACAGGGCACAGATACGCAGTATTTT.